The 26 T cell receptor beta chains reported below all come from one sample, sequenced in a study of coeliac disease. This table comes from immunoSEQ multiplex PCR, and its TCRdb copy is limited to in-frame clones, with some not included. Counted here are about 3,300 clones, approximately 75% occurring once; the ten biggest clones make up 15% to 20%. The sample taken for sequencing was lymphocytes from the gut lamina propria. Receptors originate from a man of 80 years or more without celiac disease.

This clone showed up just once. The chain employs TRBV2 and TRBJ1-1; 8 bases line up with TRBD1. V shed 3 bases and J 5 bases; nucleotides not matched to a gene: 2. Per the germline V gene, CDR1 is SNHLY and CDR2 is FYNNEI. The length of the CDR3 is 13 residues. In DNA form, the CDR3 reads TGTGCCAGCAGTGACAGGGGGCATACTGAAGCTTTCTTT. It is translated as CASSDRGHTEAFF.

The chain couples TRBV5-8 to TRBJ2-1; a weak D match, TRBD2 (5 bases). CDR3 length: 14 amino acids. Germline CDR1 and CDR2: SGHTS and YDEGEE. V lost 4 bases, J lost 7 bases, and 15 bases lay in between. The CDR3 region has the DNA TGTGCCAGCAGCGCCGAGGTGGGCGGGAATGAGCAGTTCTTC. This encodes CASSAEVGGNEQFF.

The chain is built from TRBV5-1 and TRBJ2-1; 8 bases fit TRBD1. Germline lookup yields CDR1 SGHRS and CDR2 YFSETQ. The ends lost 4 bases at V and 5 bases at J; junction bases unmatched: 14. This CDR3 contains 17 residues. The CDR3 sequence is CASSPYAGGETNNEQFF. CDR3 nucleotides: TGCGCCAGCAGCCCGTACGCAGGGGGCGAGACAAACAATGAGCAGTTCTTC.

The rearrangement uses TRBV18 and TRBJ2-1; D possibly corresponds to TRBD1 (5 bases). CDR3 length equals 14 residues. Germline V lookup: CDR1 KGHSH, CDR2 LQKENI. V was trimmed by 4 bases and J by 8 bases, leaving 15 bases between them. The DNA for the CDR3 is TGTGCCAGCTCACTTGGCAGGGATGGGTATGAGCAGTTCTTC. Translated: CASSLGRDGYEQFF.

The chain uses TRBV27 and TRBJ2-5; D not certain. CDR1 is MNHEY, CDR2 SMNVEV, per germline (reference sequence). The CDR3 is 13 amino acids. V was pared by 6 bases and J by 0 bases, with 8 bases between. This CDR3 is CASSDTYQETQYF. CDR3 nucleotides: TGTGCCAGCAGCGACACATACCAAGAGACCCAGTACTTC.

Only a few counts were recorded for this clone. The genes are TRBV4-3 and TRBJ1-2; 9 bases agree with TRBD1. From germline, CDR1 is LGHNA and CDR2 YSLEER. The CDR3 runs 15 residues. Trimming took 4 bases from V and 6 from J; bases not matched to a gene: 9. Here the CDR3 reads CASSPEGQGRDGYTF. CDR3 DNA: TGCGCCAGCAGCCCTGAGGGACAGGGAAGGGATGGCTACACCTTC.

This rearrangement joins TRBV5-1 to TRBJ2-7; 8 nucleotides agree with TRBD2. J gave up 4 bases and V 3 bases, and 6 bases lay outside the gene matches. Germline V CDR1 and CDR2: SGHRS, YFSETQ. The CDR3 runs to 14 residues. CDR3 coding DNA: TGCGCCAGCAGCTCGGGACTAGAAAAATACGAGCAGTACTTC. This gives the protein CASSSGLEKYEQYF.

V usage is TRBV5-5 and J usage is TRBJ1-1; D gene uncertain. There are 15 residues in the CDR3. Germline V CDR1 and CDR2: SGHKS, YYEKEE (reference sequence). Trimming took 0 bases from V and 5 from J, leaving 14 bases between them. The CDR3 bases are TGTGCCAGCAGCTTGGAGCGGGCCGGGTATACTGAAGCTTTCTTT. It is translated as CASSLERAGYTEAFF.

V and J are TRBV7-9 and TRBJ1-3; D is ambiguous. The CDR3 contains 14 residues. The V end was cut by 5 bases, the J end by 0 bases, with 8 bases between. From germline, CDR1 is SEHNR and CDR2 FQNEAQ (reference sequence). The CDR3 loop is CASSTGSSGNTIYF. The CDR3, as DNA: TGTGCCAGCAGCACGGGGAGCTCTGGAAACACCATATATTTT.

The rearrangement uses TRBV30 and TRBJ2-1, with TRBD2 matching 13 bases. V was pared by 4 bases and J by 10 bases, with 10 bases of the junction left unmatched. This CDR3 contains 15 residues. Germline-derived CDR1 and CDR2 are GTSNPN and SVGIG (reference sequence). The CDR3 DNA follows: TGTGCCTGGACCACCGGGACTAGCGGGATCGGCGAGCAGTTCTTC. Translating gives CAWTTGTSGIGEQFF.

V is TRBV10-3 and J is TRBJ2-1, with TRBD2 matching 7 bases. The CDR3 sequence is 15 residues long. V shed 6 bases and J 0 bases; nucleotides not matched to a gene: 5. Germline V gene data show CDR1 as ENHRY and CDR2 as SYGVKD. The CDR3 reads CAIRKAGSSYNEQFF. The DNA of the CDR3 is TGTGCCATCAGGAAAGCGGGGAGCTCCTACAATGAGCAGTTCTTC.

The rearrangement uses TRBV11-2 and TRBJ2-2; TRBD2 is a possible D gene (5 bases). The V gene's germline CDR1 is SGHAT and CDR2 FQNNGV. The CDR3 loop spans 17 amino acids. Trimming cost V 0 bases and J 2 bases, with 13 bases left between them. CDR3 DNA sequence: TGTGCCAGCAGCTTAGAACCTAGCCGACTAAACACCGGGGAGCTGTTTTTT. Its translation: CASSLEPSRLNTGELFF.

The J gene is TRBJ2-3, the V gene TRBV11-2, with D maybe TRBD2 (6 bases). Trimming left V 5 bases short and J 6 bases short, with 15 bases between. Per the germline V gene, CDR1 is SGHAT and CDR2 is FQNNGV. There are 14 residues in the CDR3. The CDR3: CASSPTGGRDTQYF. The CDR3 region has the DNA TGTGCCAGCAGCCCAACCGGGGGTAGGGATACGCAGTATTTT.

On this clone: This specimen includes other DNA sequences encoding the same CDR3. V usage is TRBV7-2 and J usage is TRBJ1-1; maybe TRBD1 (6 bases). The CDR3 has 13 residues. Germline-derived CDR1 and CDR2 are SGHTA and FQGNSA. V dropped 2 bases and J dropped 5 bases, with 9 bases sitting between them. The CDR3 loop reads CASSLYQGTEAFF. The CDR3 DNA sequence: TGTGCCAGCAGCTTATATCAGGGGACTGAAGCTTTCTTT.

The CDR3: CASSLVGAYNEQYV. The CDR3 DNA sequence: TGTGCCAGCAGCTTAGTGGGGGCTTACAACGAGCAGTACGTC. V usage is TRBV11-1 and J usage is TRBJ2-7, with D possibly TRBD1 on 6 matching bases. The CDR3 is 14 residues long. CDR1 is SGHAT, CDR2 FQDESV, per germline (reference sequence). V was pared by 1 base and J by 5 bases, with 12 bases between.

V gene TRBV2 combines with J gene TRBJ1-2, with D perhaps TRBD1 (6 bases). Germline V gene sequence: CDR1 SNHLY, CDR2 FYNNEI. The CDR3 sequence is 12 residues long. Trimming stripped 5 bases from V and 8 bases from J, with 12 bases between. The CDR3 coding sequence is TGTGCCAGCAGTCCGAACAGGGCAGGCTACACCTTC. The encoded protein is CASSPNRAGYTF.

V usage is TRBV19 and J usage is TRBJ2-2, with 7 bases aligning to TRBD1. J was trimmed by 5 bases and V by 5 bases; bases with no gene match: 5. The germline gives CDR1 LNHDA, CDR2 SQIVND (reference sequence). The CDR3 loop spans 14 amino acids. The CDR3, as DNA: TGTGCCAGTAGTTCCGACAGGGCGACCGGGGAGCTGTTTTTT. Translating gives CASSSDRATGELFF.

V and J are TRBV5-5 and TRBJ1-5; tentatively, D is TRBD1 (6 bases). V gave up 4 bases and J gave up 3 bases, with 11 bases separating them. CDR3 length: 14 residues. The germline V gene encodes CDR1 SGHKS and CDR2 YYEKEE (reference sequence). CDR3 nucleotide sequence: TGTGCCAGCAGCAGCGGACAGAACAATCAGCCCCAGCATTTT. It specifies CASSSGQNNQPQHF.

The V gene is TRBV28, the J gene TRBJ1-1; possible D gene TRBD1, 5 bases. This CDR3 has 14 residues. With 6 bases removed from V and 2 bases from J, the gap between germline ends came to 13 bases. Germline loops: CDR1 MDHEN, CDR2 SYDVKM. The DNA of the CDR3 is TGTGCCAGCAGCGAGCTGCAGGGTAACACTGAAGCTTTCTTT. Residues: CASSELQGNTEAFF.

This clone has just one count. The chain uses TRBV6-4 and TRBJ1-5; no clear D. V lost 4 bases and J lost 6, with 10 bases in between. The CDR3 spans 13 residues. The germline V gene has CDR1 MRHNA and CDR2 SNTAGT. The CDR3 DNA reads TGTGCCAGCAGTGCCGGGTTGGGTCAGCCCCAGCATTTT. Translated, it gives CASSAGLGQPQHF.

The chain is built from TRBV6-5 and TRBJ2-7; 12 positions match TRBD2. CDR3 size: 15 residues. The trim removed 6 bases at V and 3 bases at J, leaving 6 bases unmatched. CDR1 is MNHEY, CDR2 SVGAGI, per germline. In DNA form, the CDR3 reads TGTGCCAGCAGGAAGACTAGCGGGAGAGACTACGAGCAGTACTTC. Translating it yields CASRKTSGRDYEQYF.

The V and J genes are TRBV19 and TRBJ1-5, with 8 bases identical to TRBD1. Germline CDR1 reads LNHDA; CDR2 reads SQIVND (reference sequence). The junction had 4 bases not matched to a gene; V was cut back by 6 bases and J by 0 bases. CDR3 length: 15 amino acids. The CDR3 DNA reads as TGTGCCAGTAGGAGGACAGGGATTAGCAATCAGCCCCAGCATTTT. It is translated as CASRRTGISNQPQHF.

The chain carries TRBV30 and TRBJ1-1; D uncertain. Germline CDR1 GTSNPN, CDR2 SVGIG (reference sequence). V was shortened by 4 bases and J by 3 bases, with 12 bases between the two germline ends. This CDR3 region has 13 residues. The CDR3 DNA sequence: TGTGCCTGGAAGCGGGGTGTGGACACTGAAGCTTTCTTT. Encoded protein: CAWKRGVDTEAFF. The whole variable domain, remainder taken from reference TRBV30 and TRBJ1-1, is SQTIHQWPATLVQPVGSPLSLECTVEGTSNPNLYWYRQAAGRGLQLLFYSVGIGQISSEVPQNLSASRPQDRQFILSSKKLLLSDSGFYLCAWKRGVDTEAFFGQGTRLTVV.

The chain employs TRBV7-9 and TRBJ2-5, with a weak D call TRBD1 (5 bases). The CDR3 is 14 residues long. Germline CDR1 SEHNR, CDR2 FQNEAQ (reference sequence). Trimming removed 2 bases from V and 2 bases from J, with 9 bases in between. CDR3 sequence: CASSLNRGQETQYF. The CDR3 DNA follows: TGTGCCAGCAGCTTAAATAGGGGTCAAGAGACCCAGTACTTC.

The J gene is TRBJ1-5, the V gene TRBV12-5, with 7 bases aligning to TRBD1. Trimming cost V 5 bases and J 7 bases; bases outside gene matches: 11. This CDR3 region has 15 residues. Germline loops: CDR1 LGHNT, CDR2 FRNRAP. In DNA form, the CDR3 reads TGTGCTAGTGGTCCGGGACAGCCCCGGGAACAGCCCCAGCATTTT. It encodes CASGPGQPREQPQHF.

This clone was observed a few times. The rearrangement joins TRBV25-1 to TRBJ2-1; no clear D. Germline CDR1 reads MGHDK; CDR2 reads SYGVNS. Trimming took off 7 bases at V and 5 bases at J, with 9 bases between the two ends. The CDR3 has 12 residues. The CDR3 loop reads CASTLSDNEQFF. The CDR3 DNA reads TGTGCCAGCACCTTATCAGACAATGAGCAGTTCTTC.